The 16 T cell receptor beta chains below were found in one sample sequenced in a study of PD-L1 blockade in urothelial cancer. TCRdb keeps only in-frame clones here, not all; method: immunoSEQ multiplex PCR. The sample records about 74,000 clones, about 85% being singletons. The material was PBMCs, obtained around atezolizumab (anti-PD-L1) treatment. The receptors were gathered from a man aged 65 to 79 with urothelial cancer.

On this clone: Other DNA sequences within the sample encode an identical CDR3. The gene calls are TRBV5-1 and TRBJ2-5; 10 positions agree with TRBD2. The CDR3 length is 14 residues. The germline V gene has CDR1 SGHRS and CDR2 YFSETQ. V was clipped by 4 bases and J by 3 bases; unmatched bases: 3. The CDR3 is CASSPLAGEETQYF. CDR3 sequence (DNA): TGCGCCAGCAGCCCTCTAGCGGGAGAAGAGACCCAGTACTTC.

V gene TRBV5-1 combines with J gene TRBJ1-1, with a possible D match to TRBD1 (6 bases). This CDR3 region has 15 residues. Germline V gives CDR1 SGHRS, CDR2 YFSETQ. V lost 0 bases to trimming and J lost 4 bases, with 13 bases between them. CDR3 amino acids: CASSLETGLATEAFF. The CDR3 coding sequence is TGCGCCAGCAGCTTGGAGACAGGATTGGCCACTGAAGCTTTCTTT.

This chain links TRBV6-5 with TRBJ1-3; a weak D match, TRBD1 (6 bases). Trimming stripped 5 bases from V and 7 bases from J, with 18 bases between. The CDR3 is made up of 15 amino acids. The germline CDR1 and CDR2 sequences are MNHEY and SVGAGI. CDR3 sequence (DNA): TGTGCCAGCAGTCGTACAGGGACCCCGCGGAACACCATATATTTT. It specifies CASSRTGTPRNTIYF.

The V call is TRBV5-4, the J call TRBJ2-6; D is undetermined. Germline CDR1 reads SGHNT; CDR2 reads YYREEE (reference sequence). This CDR3 spans 17 amino acids. Trimming left V 0 bases short and J 0 bases short, with 10 bases between. The CDR3 nucleotides read TGTGCCAGCAGCTTGGCCCTCGGCGGCTCTGGGGCCAACGTCCTGACTTTC. Translating gives CASSLALGGSGANVLTF.

J is TRBJ2-7 and V is TRBV11-2; perhaps TRBD1 as D (5 bases). CDR3 size: 14 residues. The V end was cut by 5 bases, the J end by 7 bases, with 18 bases between. CDR1 is SGHAT and CDR2 is FQNNGV in the germline V gene. CDR3: CASSPRALQAEQYF. The CDR3 bases are TGTGCCAGCAGCCCCAGGGCCCTACAGGCGGAGCAGTACTTC.

V usage is TRBV7-2 and J usage is TRBJ2-7; 8 nucleotides match TRBD1. J lost 4 bases, V lost 3 bases, and 11 bases had no gene match. CDR1 and CDR2 from the germline V gene are SGHTA and FQGNSA. The CDR3 runs to 16 residues. As DNA, the CDR3 is TGTGCCAGCAGCTTGATGGCAGGGACAGGACTTTACGAGCAGTACTTC. As protein: CASSLMAGTGLYEQYF.

This chain joins TRBV6-1 and TRBJ1-1, with 9 bases aligning to TRBD1. The CDR3 runs 15 residues. Germline trimming cut 6 bases from V and 6 bases from J; bases unmatched to any gene: 11. CDR1 and CDR2 (germline): MNHNS, SASEGT. The CDR3 nucleotides are TGTGCCAGCAGGGACAGGGGAGTGGTAAGGCCTGAAGCTTTCTTT. Residues: CASRDRGVVRPEAFF.

As DNA, the CDR3 is TGTGCCAGCAGCGGGACAGGGGGTCCTACTACTGAAGCTTTCTTT. Amino acid sequence: CASSGTGGPTTEAFF. This chain links TRBV27 with TRBJ1-1, with 11 positions matching TRBD1. Germline trimming cut 6 bases from V and 5 bases from J; bases unmatched to any gene: 8. Per the germline V gene, CDR1 is MNHEY and CDR2 is SMNVEV (reference sequence). The CDR3 loop spans 15 amino acids.

This chain connects TRBV14 to TRBJ2-1; 9 bases are a match to TRBD2. The germline CDR1 and CDR2 sequences are SGHDN and FVKESK. The CDR3 has 13 residues. The V segment lost 1 base and the J segment 12 bases; nucleotides outside the gene matches: 4. The CDR3 coding sequence is TGTGCCAGCAGCCAAGGAAAGGGACTAGCGCAGTTCTTC. This codes for CASSQGKGLAQFF.

This sequence joins TRBV18 and TRBJ2-5; TRBD2 aligns across 11 bases. From germline, CDR1 is KGHSH and CDR2 LQKENI. The CDR3 extends over 17 amino acids. The trim removed 2 bases at V and 5 bases at J, leaving 10 bases unmatched. In DNA form, the CDR3 reads TGTGCCAGCTCACCAGGGACTAGCGGAACGCAATTGGAGACCCAGTACTTC. It translates to CASSPGTSGTQLETQYF.

The gene calls are TRBV10-3 and TRBJ2-7; weak D call: TRBD1 (6 bases). CDR1 ENHRY and CDR2 SYGVKD come from the germline V gene. Trimming cost V 8 bases and J 1 base, with 12 bases left between them. The CDR3 is 13 residues long. The CDR3 sequence is CAIALQGSYEQYF. The DNA for the CDR3 is TGTGCCATCGCCTTGCAGGGGTCCTACGAGCAGTACTTC.

This chain joins TRBV28 and TRBJ2-7; possibly TRBD2 for D (7 bases). The CDR3 totals 14 residues. Germline V gene sequence: CDR1 MDHEN, CDR2 SYDVKM. The V gene lost 2 bases and the J gene lost 2 bases, with 10 bases spanning the gap. The CDR3 region has the DNA TGTGCCAGCAGTTTAGGGGGGGCCCCCTACGAGCAGTACTTC. It specifies CASSLGGAPYEQYF.

This clone was seen once. The J gene is TRBJ1-1, the V gene TRBV18, with 8 bases that match TRBD1. The V segment lost 4 bases and the J segment 1 base; nucleotides outside the gene matches: 2. This CDR3 has 14 amino acids. The germline gives CDR1 KGHSH, CDR2 LQKENI. Here the CDR3 reads CASSLGTGNTEAFF. Written as DNA, the CDR3 is TGTGCCAGCTCACTGGGGACAGGGAACACTGAAGCTTTCTTT.

The chain uses TRBV19 and TRBJ2-7; 7 bases fit TRBD1. The J segment lost 2 bases and the V segment lost 5 bases, leaving 9 bases of the junction unmatched. The V gene's germline CDR1 is LNHDA and CDR2 SQIVND (reference sequence). The CDR3 totals 15 residues. The CDR3 loop reads CASSSRDRKPYEQYF. DNA of the CDR3: TGTGCCAGTAGTTCCCGGGACAGAAAACCCTACGAGCAGTACTTC.

This clone was counted a few times. The chain links TRBV5-6 to TRBJ2-7; TRBD1 aligns across 7 bases. Trimming at V came to 2 bases and at J to 7 bases, leaving 0 bases not matched to a gene. This CDR3 region has 11 residues. The V gene's germline CDR1 is SGHDT and CDR2 YYEEEE. The CDR3 sequence is CASSFRGEQYF. The CDR3 DNA follows: TGTGCCAGCAGCTTCAGGGGGGAGCAGTACTTC.

The chain uses TRBV7-9 and TRBJ2-5, with 13 bases identical to TRBD2. V shed 3 bases and J 4 bases; nucleotides not matched to a gene: 8. From germline, CDR1 is SEHNR and CDR2 FQNEAQ (reference sequence). This CDR3 region has 17 residues. In DNA form, the CDR3 reads TGTGCCAGCAGCTTGGGGGGGACTAGCGGGACTGGAGAGACCCAGTACTTC. Protein sequence: CASSLGGTSGTGETQYF.